This T cell receptor beta chain was obtained from a study of blood T cell repertoires in COVID-19. As for the study in general: Specimens from acute and convalescent COVID-19 originated in the United States, Italy and Spain.

Authors' analysis steps: Amplifying reference gene primers gave estimates of nucleated cell counts. Produced via immunoSEQ multiplex PCR; TCRdb's table is partial and in-frame only. The V and J calls and clone size come from that table; D and trimming were worked out from the DNA. The sample consists of hundreds of thousands of clones, 85% of them appearing once. This TCR derives from a young woman with acute or convalescent COVID-19. The material sequenced was peripheral blood.

The chain's CDR3 is CASSDGRFQPQHF. The DNA of the CDR3 is TGTGCCAGCAGTGACGGGAGGTTTCAGCCCCAGCATTTT. V is TRBV6-1 and J is TRBJ1-5; the D is unclear. V lost 3 bases, J lost 6 bases, and 9 bases lay in between. Germline values: CDR1 MNHNS, CDR2 SASEGT. The CDR3 sequence is 13 residues long.